This TCR beta chain was found in a study of blood T cell repertoires in COVID-19. Study at large: Acute-phase and convalescent COVID-19 samples originated in the United States, Italy and Spain. The analysed material was cDNA or gDNA that came from T cells, B-cell-depleted T cells, or PBMCs.

The V end was cut by 1 base, the J end by 7 bases, with 8 bases between. Germline V lookup: CDR1 LNHNV, CDR2 YYDKDF (reference sequence). This CDR3 spans 14 amino acids. Authors' data handling: Researchers report that nucleated cell counts were estimated from reference gene primer amplification. Some clones are missing from TCRdb's copy, which holds only in-frame ones; the method was immunoSEQ multiplex PCR. D and trimming were read from the DNA, whereas the V and J calls and clone size are those reported in that table. Among around 500,000 clones listed, 75% to 90% were seen once. This receptor was obtained from a human donor in a cohort sampled during active COVID-19. The sample was peripheral blood. The J gene is TRBJ1-6, the V gene TRBV15; maybe TRBD1 (6 bases). CDR3 bases: TGTGCCACCAGCAGAGGACAGGAAAATTCACCCCTCCACTTT. It is translated as CATSRGQENSPLHF.